The clone carrying this T cell receptor beta chain showed up many times. No antigen is known for it. Using RNA transcripts, the TCR beta CDR3 regions were amplified. Second-round multiplex PCR came after a first-round RT-PCR that employed HTBI primers. MiXCR, run by TCRdb on the multiplex PCR reads, gives a single entry per CDR3 protein. The table records 650,000 to 800,000 distinct CDR3 sequences, over 40% of them present only once. The sample belongs to a study of Graves' ophthalmopathy and Graves' hyperthyroidism. CDR1 and CDR2 from the germline V gene are SGHRS and YFSETQ. This CDR3 spans 15 amino acids. The V gene lost 2 bases and the J gene lost 2 bases, with 14 bases spanning the gap. Study-wide results and caveats: Between ophthalmopathy and stable hyperthyroidism, a 13-signature model drew a separation with nearly 90% sensitivity and roughly 78% specificity.

This receptor was obtained from an adult man with Graves' ophthalmopathy. This sequence joins TRBV5-1 and TRBJ2-7; D could derive from TRBD1 or TRBD2 (6 bases each). The sequenced sample consisted of peripheral blood. As DNA, the CDR3 is TGCGCCAGCAGCTTAAGTTCGGGGGCCACCTACGAGCAGTACTTC. This translates into CASSLSSGATYEQYF.